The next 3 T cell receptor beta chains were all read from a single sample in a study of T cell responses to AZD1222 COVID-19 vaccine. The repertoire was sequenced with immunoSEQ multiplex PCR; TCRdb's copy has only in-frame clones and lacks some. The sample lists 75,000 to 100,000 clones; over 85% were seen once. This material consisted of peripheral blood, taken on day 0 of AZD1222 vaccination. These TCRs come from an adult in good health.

Here the CDR3 reads CASSKEGPSYEQYF. DNA of the CDR3: TGTGCCAGCAGCAAGGAAGGGCCGTCCTACGAGCAGTACTTC. This chain joins TRBV6-2 or TRBV6-3 and TRBJ2-7; D is uncertain. V was pared by 6 bases and J by 1 base, with 13 bases between. Germline assignment: CDR1 MNHEY and CDR2 SVGEGT. The CDR3 loop spans 14 amino acids.

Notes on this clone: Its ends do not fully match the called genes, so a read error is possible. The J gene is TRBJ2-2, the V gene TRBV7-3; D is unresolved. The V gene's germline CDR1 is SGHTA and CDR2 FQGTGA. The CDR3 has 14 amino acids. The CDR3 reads CASSLTPNTGELFF. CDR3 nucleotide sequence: TGTGCCAGCAGCCTAACACCGAACACCGGGGAGCTGTTTTTT.

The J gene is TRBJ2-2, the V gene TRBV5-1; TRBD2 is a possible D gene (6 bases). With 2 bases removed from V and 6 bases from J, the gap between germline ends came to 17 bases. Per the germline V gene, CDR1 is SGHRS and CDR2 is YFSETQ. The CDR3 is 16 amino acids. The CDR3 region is CASSLDTGTAAGELFF. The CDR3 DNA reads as TGCGCCAGCAGCTTAGATACCGGGACTGCTGCCGGGGAGCTGTTTTTT.